The rows below give T cell receptor beta chains drawn from one sample of a study of cytomegalovirus exposure and HLA in healthy donors. Sequenced by immunoSEQ multiplex PCR; TCRdb stores in-frame clones only, minus some. The table records around 160,000 clones, around 81% of them present only once. Sequenced material: PBMCs. These receptors came from a woman aged 35 to 49 in good health and CMV-seronegative. Both conserved end residues are part of each CDR3. Clone size is shown for a subset of rows, as once, few, many or a class of expanded clone.

V: TRBV28
size: few
J: TRBJ2-7
CDR3: CASSLHGTSGDYEQYF

V: TRBV11-1
size: .
J: TRBJ2-2
CDR3: CASSLGVTELFF

V: TRBV5-1
size: .
J: TRBJ2-2
CDR3: CASSFGTSDVTGELFF

V: TRBV2
size: .
J: TRBJ1-4
CDR3: CASSRGTNEKLFF

V: TRBV9
size: .
J: TRBJ2-3
CDR3: CASSGGSLSADTQYF

V: TRBV25-1
size: .
J: TRBJ1-2
CDR3: CASSELGARGLHYGYTF

V: TRBV9
size: .
J: TRBJ1-2
CDR3: CASSRAWTGKGDGYTF

V: TRBV14
size: .
J: TRBJ1-2
CDR3: CASSQTGAPNYGYTF

V: TRBV18
size: .
J: TRBJ2-7
CDR3: CASSPLGLIGTNNYEQYF

V: TRBV6-5
size: .
J: TRBJ1-2
CDR3: CASSPYGGNYGYTF

V: TRBV12-1
size: once
J: TRBJ2-7
CDR3: CATYLFYDEQYF

V: TRBV2
size: .
J: TRBJ2-2
CDR3: CASSEGQGRIGELFF

V: TRBV5-4
size: few
J: TRBJ1-2
CDR3: CASSLESAGANPNYGYTF

V: TRBV5-8
size: .
J: TRBJ2-1
CDR3: CASHGQRGKFF

V: TRBV28
size: .
J: TRBJ2-7
CDR3: CASNAAGGHYEQYF

V: TRBV30
size: .
J: TRBJ1-2
CDR3: CAWSPTGDGYTF

V: TRBV11-3
size: .
J: TRBJ2-7
CDR3: CASSLGTGREQYF

V: TRBV6-6
size: once
J: TRBJ2-5
CDR3: CASMGAGGTQYF

V: TRBV28
size: .
J: TRBJ1-2
CDR3: CASVREGANYGYTF

V: TRBV30
size: .
J: TRBJ2-2
CDR3: CAWRVTANTGELFF

V: TRBV9
size: .
J: TRBJ2-1
CDR3: CASSVSGGIYNEQFF

V: TRBV13
size: once
J: TRBJ1-3
CDR3: CASSSQGSGNTIYF

V: TRBV5-5
size: .
J: TRBJ2-5
CDR3: CASSLTGGARETQYF

V: TRBV30
size: .
J: TRBJ1-4
CDR3: CAWINEKLFF

V: TRBV6-5
size: .
J: TRBJ1-5
CDR3: CASSYPRQHNQPQHF

V: TRBV6-5
size: .
J: TRBJ2-7
CDR3: CASSRDRDAYEQYF

V: TRBV28
size: once
J: TRBJ1-4
CDR3: CASSFPGQGKKLFF

V: TRBV5-5
size: .
J: TRBJ1-1
CDR3: CASAPMNTEAFF

V: TRBV27
size: .
J: TRBJ2-7
CDR3: CASSLSGAISYEQYF

V: TRBV5-8
size: .
J: TRBJ1-2
CDR3: CASEEDRVIPNYGYTF

V: TRBV12-5
size: once
J: TRBJ1-1
CDR3: CASGGFGSTEAFF

V: TRBV30
size: .
J: TRBJ2-3
CDR3: CAWDRPPVDTQYF

V: TRBV6-6
size: .
J: TRBJ1-1
CDR3: CASSSTGPSEAFF

V: TRBV30
size: .
J: TRBJ2-2
CDR3: CAWSGNSVSGELFF

V: TRBV5-5
size: .
J: TRBJ1-2
CDR3: CASSEEQGTYGYTF

V: TRBV7-7
size: .
J: TRBJ2-1
CDR3: CASSLGEAANEQFF

V: TRBV2
size: few
J: TRBJ1-5
CDR3: CASTAGTGGNQPQHF

V: TRBV27
size: .
J: TRBJ2-7
CDR3: CASSPGTGRSPYEQYF

V: TRBV2
size: .
J: TRBJ1-5
CDR3: CASSPLTGGAGQPQHF

V: TRBV7-2
size: .
J: TRBJ2-7
CDR3: CASSLVWREQYF

V: TRBV9
size: .
J: TRBJ2-5
CDR3: CASSPQPLGTFQEPQYF

V: TRBV30
size: few
J: TRBJ1-1
CDR3: CAWSDGALISEAFF

V: TRBV7-8
size: .
J: TRBJ2-3
CDR3: CASTPTSTDTQYF

V: TRBV19
size: .
J: TRBJ2-5
CDR3: CASSTGRTEETQYF

V: TRBV19
size: .
J: TRBJ1-5
CDR3: CASSISGYSNQPQHF

V: TRBV11-3
size: .
J: TRBJ2-1
CDR3: CASSLVAGSSYNEQFF

V: TRBV2
size: .
J: TRBJ2-1
CDR3: CATGGGLAGNNEQFF

V: TRBV7-8
size: .
J: TRBJ2-2
CDR3: CASSPRGLAGLAEVKNTGELFF

V: TRBV28
size: .
J: TRBJ2-7
CDR3: CASSLGTGGEKQYF

V: TRBV29-1
size: few
J: TRBJ1-1
CDR3: CSHGQGLMNTEAFF

V: TRBV2
size: .
J: TRBJ2-5
CDR3: CASSNDRFGETQYF

V: TRBV5-1
size: .
J: TRBJ2-3
CDR3: CASSLGSGRIITDTQYF

V: TRBV5-6
size: once
J: TRBJ2-5
CDR3: CASSPEFSYQETQYF

V: TRBV19
size: .
J: TRBJ2-3
CDR3: CASSRDRGINTDTQYF

V: TRBV2
size: .
J: TRBJ2-7
CDR3: CASSNYEQYF

V: TRBV7-2
size: .
J: TRBJ2-1
CDR3: CASSTPGTSFQSGFF

V: TRBV11-3
size: .
J: TRBJ2-1
CDR3: CASSLTTGYNNEQFF